Listed here is a single TCR beta chain. These data belong to a study of T cells in Graves' hyperthyroidism and ophthalmopathy. Uncontrolled infection, other autoimmune disease, pregnancy or lactation excluded patients. Clinical symptoms, serum thyroxine and TRAb, thyroid ultrasound and orbital computed tomography together formed the diagnostic basis. Source material for PBMCs was over 7.5 ml fresh peripheral blood. With 4 bases removed from V and 4 bases from J, the gap between germline ends came to 10 bases. Germline CDR1 DFQATT, CDR2 SNEGSKA (reference sequence). CDR3 length equals 12 residues. From RNA transcripts, TCR beta CDR3 regions were amplified. HTBI primers were used for first-round RT-PCR of the TCR CDR3. TCRdb passed the multiplex PCR reads through MiXCR, listing each CDR3 protein once. The table has roughly 300,000 distinct CDR3 sequences, approximately 15% seen once.

Sequenced material: blood. The sequence came from a woman between 25 and 40 years old with Graves' hyperthyroidism. This rearrangement joins TRBV20-1 to TRBJ1-2; D gene uncertain. The CDR3 here is CSAKGMVYGYTF. CDR3 sequence (DNA): TGCAGTGCTAAGGGTATGGTCTATGGCTACACCTTC.